Only a few counts were recorded for the clone carrying this T cell receptor (beta chain). These data belong to a study of blood T cells in healthy people across ages. The CDR3 has 16 residues. The V and J ends lost 5 bases and 3 bases respectively, with 17 bases between them. CDR1 SGHTA and CDR2 FQGNSA come from the germline V gene. A second PCR of roughly 7 to 11 cycles used a sample-barcoded 5' primer and a J-beta primer mix. TCRdb reprocessed the 5' RACE reads via MiXCR and lists one record per CDR3 protein. Among approximately 1,700,000 distinct CDR3 sequences listed, about 39% were seen once. Sequencing was done on a sample of blood. The source is a human donor in good health. V is TRBV7-2 and J is TRBJ1-5; no firm D call. CDR3 sequence (DNA): TGTGCCAGCAGCCTCACTGGAGGAGGTTCCAATCAGCCCCAGCATTTT. As protein: CASSLTGGGSNQPQHF.